Listed below are T cell receptor beta chains from one sample, sequenced in a study of PD-L1 blockade in urothelial cancer. Only in-frame clones appear in the TCRdb table, and some are missing; sequencing was by immunoSEQ multiplex PCR. Found here are 35,000 to 40,000 clones, approximately 86% of them singletons; the top ten hold roughly 23%. The sample consisted of PBMCs, taken around atezolizumab (anti-PD-L1) treatment. Receptors originate from a man aged 55-75 years with urothelial cancer. CDR3s include the opening cysteine and the closing phenylalanine or tryptophan. The D gene is left open where the match is weak. Rows give clone size only sometimes, using once, few, many, or a class for an expanded clone.

NA,TRBJ1-1,TRBD1,TRBV6-6,TGTGCCAGCAGAGACGGACAGGGGTACACTGAAGCTTTCTTT,CASRDGQGYTEAFF
NA,TRBJ2-1,TRBD2,TRBV5-1,TGCGCCAGCAGCTTGGGACTAGCGGGAGGCGATGAGCAGTTCTTC,CASSLGLAGGDEQFF
NA,TRBJ2-1,TRBD2,TRBV5-4,TGTGCCAGCAGCTTTAGCGGGGGGACCTACAATGAGCAGTTCTTC,CASSFSGGTYNEQFF
NA,TRBJ1-1,NA,TRBV7-3,TGTGCCAGCAGCTTAAATGCAGGGATGAACACTGAAGCTTTCTTT,CASSLNAGMNTEAFF
once,TRBJ2-7,TRBD1,TRBV19,TGTGCCAGTAAAACGGGACAGGCGGTATCTCGGCAGTACTTC,CASKTGQAVSRQYF
NA,TRBJ1-2,TRBD1,TRBV6-5,TGTGCCAGCAGCAGAGGACAGGGGGCGGCCTATGGCTACACCTTC,CASSRGQGAAYGYTF
NA,TRBJ2-3,NA,TRBV5-6,TGTGCCAGCAGCTACGATATTGCGGGGGCCACAGATACGCAGTATTTT,CASSYDIAGATDTQYF
NA,TRBJ2-3,TRBD1,TRBV6-5,TGTGCCAGCAACGGACAGGCAGATACGCAGTATTTT,CASNGQADTQYF
NA,TRBJ1-1,NA,TRBV19,TGTGCCAGTAGTATAGGGCCCGGGGCCGGGGGTGAAGCTTTCTTT,CASSIGPGAGGEAFF
NA,TRBJ2-2,NA,TRBV27,TGTGCCAGCTCCCGGTACACCGGGGAGCTGTTTTTT,CASSRYTGELFF
NA,TRBJ2-1,TRBD2,TRBV7-2,TGTGCCAGCAGCCCGGGGACTAGCGGGTATTACAATGAGCAGTTCTTC,CASSPGTSGYYNEQFF
NA,TRBJ1-6,NA,TRBV6-5,TGTGCCAGCAGGAGTTTACAGGGCTCTAGTTCACCCCTCCACTTT,CASRSLQGSSSPLHF
NA,TRBJ1-3,NA,TRBV7-8,TGTGCCAGCAGCTTAGATAACCCAGGGGTAACTGGAAACACCATATATTTT,CASSLDNPGVTGNTIYF
NA,TRBJ1-2,NA,TRBV15,TGTGCCACCAGCAGAGATGCGAGCAACCAACCCTATGGCTACACCTTC,CATSRDASNQPYGYTF
NA,TRBJ1-3,TRBD1,TRBV5-1,TGCGCCAGCAGCTTGGGATGGACAGGGCAGGGAAACACCATATATTTT,CASSLGWTGQGNTIYF
few,TRBJ1-1,TRBD1,TRBV9,TGTGCCAGCAGCGTCCGGGACAGACCGAACACTGAAGCTTTCTTT,CASSVRDRPNTEAFF
NA,TRBJ1-2,TRBD1,TRBV4-1,TGCGCCAGCAGCCACCAGGGGGACTATGGCTACACCTTC,CASSHQGDYGYTF
NA,TRBJ2-1,TRBD2,TRBV7-6,TGTGCCAGCAGCATGGGACTAGCGGGGGGCCAAGCGAGGTACAATGAGCAGTTCTTC,CASSMGLAGGQARYNEQFF
NA,TRBJ2-1,NA,TRBV2,TGTGCCAGCGGAGGGGCGGGCGTTTACAATGAGCAGTTCTTC,CASGGAGVYNEQFF
NA,TRBJ1-2,TRBD1,TRBV7-2,TGTGCCAGCAGCTTAGCCCTGGGGACAGGGGGCCGTGGCTACACCTTC,CASSLALGTGGRGYTF
NA,TRBJ2-7,TRBD2,TRBV10-3,TGTGCCATCAGTGAAAGACTAGCGGGAGACCGATACGAGCAGTACTTC,CAISERLAGDRYEQYF
NA,TRBJ2-2,TRBD2,TRBV4-2,TGTGCCAGCAGCCAAGACCCAGCGGGGGGGCCTTTAGGCGGGGAGCTGTTTTTT,CASSQDPAGGPLGGELFF
NA,TRBJ1-2,TRBD1,TRBV5-6,TGTGCCAGCAGCTTCGGGGGACAGGGGGCCTATGGCTACACCTTC,CASSFGGQGAYGYTF
NA,TRBJ2-5,NA,TRBV7-2,TGTGCCAGCAGCTTAGACAGGGCTTCCGAGACCCAGTACTTC,CASSLDRASETQYF
NA,TRBJ2-1,NA,TRBV5-1,TGCGCCAGCAGCGTCGGTTTCGGGGGCAATGAGCAGTTCTTC,CASSVGFGGNEQFF
NA,TRBJ2-5,NA,TRBV29-1,TGCAGCGTTGAAGTGGCGGTAGCGGAGACCCAGTACTTC,CSVEVAVAETQYF
NA,TRBJ2-2,TRBD2,TRBV4-3,TGCGCCAGCAGCCGAGGGACTAGCAACACCGGGGAGCTGTTTTTT,CASSRGTSNTGELFF
NA,TRBJ2-2,TRBD1,TRBV19,TGTGCCAGCACAGGTCGGGGACAGGGGGGCACCGGGGAGCTGTTTTTT,CASTGRGQGGTGELFF
NA,TRBJ1-5,NA,TRBV9,TGTGCCAGCAGCGTAGGCGGGAAGAATCAGCCCCAGCATTTT,CASSVGGKNQPQHF
NA,TRBJ1-5,NA,TRBV7-9,TGTGCCAGCACTTCTACGTTGGGGGCTGGACAGCCCCAGCATTTT,CASTSTLGAGQPQHF
NA,TRBJ1-1,NA,TRBV7-9,TGTGCCAGCACCGCGGACACTGAAGCTTTCTTT,CASTADTEAFF
once,TRBJ2-7,TRBD1,TRBV18,TGTGCCAGCTCACCACCCGGGACAGAGCCCTACGAGCAGTACTTC,CASSPPGTEPYEQYF
NA,TRBJ2-1,TRBD2,TRBV10-3,TGTGCCATCAGTGTCGGACTAGCGGGAGGAGAAAATGAGCAGTTCTTC,CAISVGLAGGENEQFF
NA,TRBJ1-4,NA,TRBV5-1,TGCGCCAGCAGCTTGGGCAAAGGAGGCGAAAAACTGTTTTTT,CASSLGKGGEKLFF
NA,TRBJ2-3,TRBD1,TRBV4-1,TGCGCCAGCAGCCTTTGGACAGGGGGCGGCACAGATACGCAGTATTTT,CASSLWTGGGTDTQYF
NA,TRBJ2-1,NA,TRBV19,TGTGCCAGTACTAGGAACTCCCGTGGAGAGCAGTTCTTC,CASTRNSRGEQFF
NA,TRBJ1-4,TRBD1,TRBV5-1,TGCGCCAGCAGCGTGGGGGGCAGGGGGCCCCCTAATGAAAAACTGTTTTTT,CASSVGGRGPPNEKLFF
NA,TRBJ1-4,NA,TRBV4-1,TGCGCCAGCAGCCAGGGTGACAGACGGGCAAATGAAAAACTGTTTTTT,CASSQGDRRANEKLFF
NA,TRBJ2-1,TRBD2,TRBV18,TGTGCCAGCTCACCAGCTAGCGGGGAGCTCAATGAGCAGTTCTTC,CASSPASGELNEQFF
once,TRBJ1-6,NA,TRBV4-2,TGTGCCAGCAGCCAGGTCGAAGCCGGGATTACGAATTCACCCCTCCACTTT,CASSQVEAGITNSPLHF
NA,TRBJ2-1,TRBD1,TRBV7-9,TGTGCCAGCAGCTTAGTGGGGACAGGGGCCAATGAGCAGTTCTTC,CASSLVGTGANEQFF
few,TRBJ1-2,NA,TRBV13,TGTGCCAGCAGCTTAGTGGGAGGGTCTAACTATGGCTACACCTTC,CASSLVGGSNYGYTF
NA,TRBJ2-7,NA,TRBV6-1,TGTGCCAGCAAGTCACTTGGCTCCTACGAGCAGTACTTC,CASKSLGSYEQYF
NA,TRBJ2-7,NA,TRBV7-2,TGTGCCAGCAGCTTAGTATCAGTTGGGACTGGGGGCTACGAGCAGTACTTC,CASSLVSVGTGGYEQYF
few,TRBJ1-1,NA,TRBV19,TGTGCCAGTAGTAACCCCGGGACTGTCATGAACACTGAAGCTTTCTTT,CASSNPGTVMNTEAFF
NA,TRBJ2-7,TRBD1,TRBV5-6,TGTGCCAGCAGCGGAGGGACAGGCGCTGGGTATTCCTACGAGCAGTACTTC,CASSGGTGAGYSYEQYF
NA,TRBJ2-1,TRBD1,TRBV5-4,TGTGCCAGCAGCCGTCGCCGGGACAGGGGCTTCAATGAGCAGTTCTTC,CASSRRRDRGFNEQFF
few,TRBJ1-4,TRBD1,TRBV2,TGTGCCAGCAGTGGCCGACAGGGGGCGAACTGGATTTTT,CASSGRQGANWIF
NA,TRBJ2-1,TRBD2,TRBV7-8,TGTGCCAGCAGCCTGGAGGGGACTAGCTACAATGAGCAGTTCTTC,CASSLEGTSYNEQFF
NA,TRBJ2-1,TRBD2,TRBV11-2,TGTGCCAGCAGCTTAGGAATCGTACCAGGACTAGCGGGAGTTAGTGAGCAGTTCTTC,CASSLGIVPGLAGVSEQFF
NA,TRBJ2-1,TRBD2,TRBV5-4,TGTGCCAGCAGGCCCCGACTAGCCTTATCGGGGAATGAGCAGTTCTTC,CASRPRLALSGNEQFF